This paragraph reports one T cell receptor beta chain. Repertoires were generated with immunoSEQ multiplex PCR, while TCRdb's copy carries only in-frame clones and drops some. The sample contains 60,000 to 95,000 clones, 95% to 98% of which appear only once. This entry belongs to a study of Tregs in tolerant kidney transplant recipients. The CDR3 consists of 15 residues. Germline lookup yields CDR1 SGHRS and CDR2 YFSETQ. V dropped 0 bases and J dropped 1 base, with 10 bases sitting between them. This receptor was obtained from a human donor who received a combined kidney and bone marrow transplant. The sequencing here drew on CD4+ T cells from blood, taken before the transplant. This chain connects TRBV5-1 to TRBJ1-2, with D unclear. The CDR3 nucleotides are TGCGCCAGCAGCTTGGCCGGGGATTTTAACTATGGCTACACCTTC. This gives the protein CASSLAGDFNYGYTF.